The 20 T cell receptor beta chains below were found in one sample sequenced in a study of beta chain features in type 1 diabetes. Of the isolated RNA, all was reverse transcribed, and so the sequenced material was expressed TCRB transcripts. The assay was immunoSEQ multiplex PCR, and TCRdb's table has in-frame clones only and misses some. The table lists under 800,000 clones, around 15% of them singletons. Material for sequencing was naive CD4+ T cells from blood. The receptors come from a man younger than 30 in good health.

The chain links TRBV7-9 to TRBJ2-7; D gene uncertain. V lost 9 bases and J lost 0, with 18 bases in between. The length of the CDR3 is 15 residues. From germline, CDR1 is SEHNR and CDR2 FQNEAQ (reference sequence). CDR3: CARQKPGRASYEQYF. The CDR3, as DNA: TGTGCCAGACAGAAGCCAGGACGGGCCTCCTACGAGCAGTACTTC.

The sample holds a few counts of this clone. J is TRBJ1-2 and V is TRBV19, with 7 bases identical to TRBD1. The germline gives CDR1 LNHDA, CDR2 SQIVND (reference sequence). The CDR3 consists of 17 residues. Losses at the gene ends were 10 bases for V and 5 bases for J; bases not matched to a gene: 22. CDR3 amino acids: CATTAGTAVLGRYGYTF. In DNA form, the CDR3 reads TGTGCCACAACAGCCGGGACAGCGGTTTTAGGACGGTATGGCTACACCTTC.

This clone was observed a few times. The gene calls are TRBV7-9 and TRBJ1-5; 8 positions agree with TRBD1. The trim removed 1 base at V and 3 bases at J, leaving 5 bases unmatched. The CDR3 contains 16 residues. The germline V gene encodes CDR1 SEHNR and CDR2 FQNEAQ (reference sequence). The CDR3 sequence is CASSLGTGGYNQPQHF. The CDR3 nucleotides are TGTGCCAGCAGCTTAGGTACAGGGGGGTACAATCAGCCCCAGCATTTT.

This clone was counted a few times. V and J are TRBV28 and TRBJ2-7; 10 bases fit TRBD2. Germline values: CDR1 MDHEN, CDR2 SYDVKM. The CDR3 is 15 residues long. Losses at the gene ends were 1 base for V and 5 bases for J; bases not matched to a gene: 5. The CDR3 is CASSLLLAGVDEQYF. The CDR3 bases are TGTGCCAGCAGTTTATTGCTAGCGGGAGTGGACGAGCAGTACTTC.

This clone came up a few times. This chain connects TRBV14 to TRBJ1-2; weak D call: TRBD1 (6 bases). V was clipped by 3 bases and J by 3 bases, with 14 bases between them. CDR1 SGHDN and CDR2 FVKESK come from the germline V gene. This CDR3 has 15 residues. The CDR3 coding sequence is TGTGCCAGCAGCCAGACTTACAGGGAGCACTATGGCTACACCTTC. Protein sequence: CASSQTYREHYGYTF. The variable domain in full, completed from reference TRBV14 and TRBJ1-2, reads EAGVTQFPSHSVIEKGQTVTLRCDPISGHDNLYWYRRVMGKEIKFLLHFVKESKQDESGMPNNRFLAERTGGTYSTLKVQPAELEDSGVYFCASSQTYREHYGYTFGSGTRLTVV.

DNA of the CDR3: TGTGCCAGCTCGAGTCGAGCCTTCGCTTTCTTT. Translation: CASSSRAFAFF. V is TRBV2 and J is TRBJ1-1; no clear D. Trimming pared 8 bases from V and 11 bases from J, leaving 15 bases between. From germline, CDR1 is SNHLY and CDR2 FYNNEI. CDR3 length equals 11 residues.

This clone was seen only a few times. The chain joins TRBV5-1 to TRBJ2-3; TRBD2 matches 7 bases. From germline, CDR1 is SGHRS and CDR2 YFSETQ. V was clipped by 1 base and J by 1 base; unmatched bases: 3. CDR3 length: 15 amino acids. CDR3: CASSLSSGRTDTQYF. The DNA of the CDR3 is TGCGCCAGCAGCTTGTCTAGCGGCCGCACAGATACGCAGTATTTT.

The chain uses TRBV5-4 and TRBJ2-7; D is unresolved. Between the trimmed V and J ends, which lost 4 bases and 3 bases, there was a span of 11 bases. Germline V gives CDR1 SGHNT, CDR2 YYREEE (reference sequence). This CDR3 has 13 amino acids. The CDR3 region is CASSEAISYEQYF. The CDR3 nucleotides are TGTGCCAGCAGCGAAGCGATCAGCTACGAGCAGTACTTC.

This clone was found a few times. The V and J genes are TRBV7-9 and TRBJ1-2; D not resolved. The CDR3 spans 13 residues. The ends were cut back, 1 base at V and 4 bases at J, with 7 bases in the middle. Looked up from germline, CDR1 is SEHNR and CDR2 is FQNEAQ (reference sequence). CDR3 amino acids: CASSLVGPYGYTF. CDR3 DNA sequence: TGTGCCAGCAGCTTAGTGGGTCCCTATGGCTACACCTTC. Combining the CDR3 with reference TRBV7-9 and TRBJ1-2 gives the whole variable domain DTGVSQNPRHKITKRGQNVTFRCDPISEHNRLYWYRQTLGQGPEFLTYFQNEAQLEKSRLLSDRFSAERPKGSFSTLEIQRTEQGDSAMYLCASSLVGPYGYTFGSGTRLTVV.

This clone has only a few counts. The V gene is TRBV7-2, the J gene TRBJ1-2; D ambiguous. Germline V gene sequence: CDR1 SGHTA, CDR2 FQGNSA. Trimming stripped 2 bases from V and 7 bases from J, with 14 bases between. The CDR3 covers 14 residues. The CDR3 reads CASSLKGRERGYTF. CDR3 nucleotide sequence: TGTGCCAGCAGCTTAAAGGGCAGAGAGCGTGGCTACACCTTC.

The chain employs TRBV5-1 and TRBJ1-6; 8 positions match TRBD1. Germline CDR1 reads SGHRS; CDR2 reads YFSETQ. With 2 bases clipped from V and 10 bases from J, the junction kept 14 bases outside the gene matches. The CDR3 runs 17 residues. As DNA, the CDR3 is TGCGCCAGCAGCTTTGGACAGGGAGTTAGTCCTAACTCACCCCTCCACTTT. Translated: CASSFGQGVSPNSPLHF.

DNA for the CDR3: TGTGCCAGCAGCTTAGCTGACAGGCGTACGAACACCGGGGAGCTGTTTTTT. It encodes CASSLADRRTNTGELFF. The chain joins TRBV7-9 to TRBJ2-2, with D possibly TRBD1 on 6 matching bases. Looked up from germline, CDR1 is SEHNR and CDR2 is FQNEAQ (reference sequence). The CDR3 is 17 amino acids. V lost 0 bases, J lost 0 bases, and 11 bases lay in between.

This clone has a handful of counts. This chain uses TRBV4-2 with TRBJ2-4; no clear D. This CDR3 has 14 residues. CDR1 is LGHNA, CDR2 YNFKEQ, per germline. The V end lost 0 bases, the J end lost 4 bases, and 7 bases lay between the germline ends. For the CDR3, the DNA is TGTGCCAGCAGCCAAGAGTGGGAAAAAAACATTCAGTACTTC. Its translation is CASSQEWEKNIQYF.

The J gene is TRBJ1-2, the V gene TRBV6-1; a weak D match, TRBD1 (5 bases). Germline CDR1 and CDR2: MNHNS and SASEGT. The CDR3 length is 13 residues. V shed 4 bases and J shed 5 bases, with 11 bases lying between them. The CDR3: CASSASGTYGYTF. The CDR3 nucleotides read TGTGCCAGCAGTGCGAGCGGGACTTATGGCTACACCTTC.

The gene calls are TRBV10-3 and TRBJ2-2; 7 bases are shared with TRBD1. With V trimmed by 6 bases and J by 6 bases, 7 bases remained unmatched. From germline, CDR1 is ENHRY and CDR2 SYGVKD. The CDR3 spans 14 residues. The CDR3 protein is CAIRKRQGPGELFF. The CDR3 bases are TGTGCCATCAGGAAAAGACAGGGCCCCGGGGAGCTGTTTTTT.

V gene TRBV5-1 combines with J gene TRBJ1-4; the match to TRBD1 covers 7 bases. After removal of 3 bases from V and 8 bases from J, the junction contained 7 bases not matched to a gene. There are 14 residues in the CDR3. Germline-derived CDR1 and CDR2 are SGHRS and YFSETQ. In DNA form, the CDR3 reads TGCGCCAGCAGCTGGGGGACAGTCTCCGAAAAACTGTTTTTT. This sequence encodes CASSWGTVSEKLFF. Variable domain in full (rest from reference TRBV5-1 and TRBJ1-4): KAGVTQTPRYLIKTRGQQVTLSCSPISGHRSVSWYQQTPGQGLQFLFEYFSETQRNKGNFPGRFSGRQFSNSRSEMNVSTLELGDSALYLCASSWGTVSEKLFFGSGTQLSVL.

This chain joins TRBV9 and TRBJ1-2; D gene unclear. The CDR3 runs 11 residues. From germline, CDR1 is SGDLS and CDR2 YYNGEE. The V gene lost 3 bases and the J gene lost 5 bases, with 5 bases spanning the gap. The CDR3 loop reads CASSGEYGYTF. The CDR3 DNA reads TGTGCCAGCAGCGGCGAATATGGCTACACCTTC.

The sample holds a few counts of this clone. Its ends do not fully match the called genes, so a read error is possible. This rearrangement joins TRBV10-3 to TRBJ1-6; D unclear. The CDR3 covers 14 residues. Per the germline V gene, CDR1 is ENHRY and CDR2 is SYGVKD. The CDR3 DNA reads as TGTGCCAGCAGTTACAGCAGATGGGATTCACCCCTCCACTTT. This encodes CASSYSRWDSPLHF.

This chain connects TRBV10-2 to TRBJ2-3; D possibly uses TRBD1 or TRBD2 (5 bases each). The CDR3 runs to 13 residues. Germline assignment: CDR1 WSHSY and CDR2 SAAADI. Trimming cost V 6 bases and J 1 base, with 8 bases left between them. The chain's CDR3 is CASRQGGTDTQYF. Written as DNA, the CDR3 is TGCGCCAGCAGGCAGGGAGGCACAGATACGCAGTATTTT.

This clone was recorded a few times. This rearrangement joins TRBV10-3 to TRBJ2-7, with TRBD1 matching 7 bases. The CDR3 is 14 residues long. After removal of 10 bases from V and 0 bases from J, the junction contained 9 bases not matched to a gene. From germline, CDR1 is ENHRY and CDR2 SYGVKD. DNA for the CDR3: TGTGCCACCCACAGGGGAAGCGGCTCCTACGAGCAGTACTTC. The encoded protein is CATHRGSGSYEQYF.